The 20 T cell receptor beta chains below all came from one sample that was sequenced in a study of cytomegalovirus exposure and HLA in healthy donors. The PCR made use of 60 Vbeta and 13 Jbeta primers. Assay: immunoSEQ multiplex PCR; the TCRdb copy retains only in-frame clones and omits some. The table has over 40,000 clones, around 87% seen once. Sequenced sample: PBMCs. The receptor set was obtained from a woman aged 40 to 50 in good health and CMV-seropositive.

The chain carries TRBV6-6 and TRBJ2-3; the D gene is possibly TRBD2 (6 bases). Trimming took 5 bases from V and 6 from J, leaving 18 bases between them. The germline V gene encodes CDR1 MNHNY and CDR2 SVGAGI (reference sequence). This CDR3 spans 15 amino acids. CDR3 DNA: TGTGCCAGCAGTCCGGGACTGGGCAAGAGGGATACGCAGTATTTT. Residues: CASSPGLGKRDTQYF.

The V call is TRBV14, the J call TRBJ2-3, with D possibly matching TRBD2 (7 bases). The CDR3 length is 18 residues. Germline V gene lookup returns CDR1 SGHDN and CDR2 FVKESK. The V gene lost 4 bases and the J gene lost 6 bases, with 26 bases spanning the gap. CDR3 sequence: CASSLSQVGGGLVDTQYF. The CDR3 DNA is TGTGCCAGCAGCCTCTCCCAAGTTGGGGGGGGCCTAGTGGATACGCAGTATTTT. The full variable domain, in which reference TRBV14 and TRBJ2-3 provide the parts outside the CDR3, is EAGVTQFPSHSVIEKGQTVTLRCDPISGHDNLYWYRRVMGKEIKFLLHFVKESKQDESGMPNNRFLAERTGGTYSTLKVQPAELEDSGVYFCASSLSQVGGGLVDTQYFGPGTRLTVL.

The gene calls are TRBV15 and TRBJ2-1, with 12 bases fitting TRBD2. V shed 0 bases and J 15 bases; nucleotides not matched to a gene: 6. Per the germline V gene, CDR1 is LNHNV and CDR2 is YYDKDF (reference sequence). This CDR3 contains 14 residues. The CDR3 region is CATSRDPSGGARFF. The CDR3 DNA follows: TGTGCCACCAGCAGAGACCCTAGCGGGGGGGCGCGGTTCTTC.

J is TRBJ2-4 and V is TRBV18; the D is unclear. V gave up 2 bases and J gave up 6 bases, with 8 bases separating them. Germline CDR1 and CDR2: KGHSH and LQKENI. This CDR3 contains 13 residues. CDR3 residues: CASSPSGRNIQYF. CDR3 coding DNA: TGTGCCAGCTCACCAAGTGGCAGAAACATTCAGTACTTC.

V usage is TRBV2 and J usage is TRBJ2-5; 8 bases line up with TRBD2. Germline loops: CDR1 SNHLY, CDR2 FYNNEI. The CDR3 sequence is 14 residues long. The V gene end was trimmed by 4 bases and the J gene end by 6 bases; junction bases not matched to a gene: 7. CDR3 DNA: TGTGCCAGCAGTGGACTAGCGTCCGTGAAGACCCAGTACTTC. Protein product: CASSGLASVKTQYF.

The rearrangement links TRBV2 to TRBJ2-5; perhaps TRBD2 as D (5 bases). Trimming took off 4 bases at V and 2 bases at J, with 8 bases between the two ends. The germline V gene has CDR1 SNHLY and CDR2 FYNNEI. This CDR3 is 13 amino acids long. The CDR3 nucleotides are TGTGCCAGCAGTGGAACTAGACAAGAGACCCAGTACTTC. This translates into CASSGTRQETQYF.

The CDR3 region has the DNA TGCGCCAGCAGTAAAACTTTAACCGGGACTACCAGCTCCTACAATGAGCAGTTCTTC. Its protein is CASSKTLTGTTSSYNEQFF. The V gene is TRBV10-1, the J gene TRBJ2-1, with 7 bases identical to TRBD2. Germline CDR1 reads WNHNN; CDR2 reads SYGVQD (reference sequence). The junction had 16 bases not matched to a gene; V was cut back by 5 bases and J by 0 bases. This CDR3 is 19 amino acids long.

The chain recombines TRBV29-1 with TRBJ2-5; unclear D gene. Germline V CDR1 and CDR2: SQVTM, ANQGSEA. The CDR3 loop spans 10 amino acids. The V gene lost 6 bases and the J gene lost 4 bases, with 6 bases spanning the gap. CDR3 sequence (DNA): TGCAGCGTGGCGGTAGAGACCCAGTACTTC. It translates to CSVAVETQYF.

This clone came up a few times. In DNA, the CDR3 is TGTGCCACCAGCCCACGGACAGGCGGGCAAGGGGACATTCAGTACTTC. Translated, it gives CATSPRTGGQGDIQYF. The V call is TRBV15, the J call TRBJ2-4; 7 nucleotides agree with TRBD1. The germline gives CDR1 LNHNV, CDR2 YYDKDF (reference sequence). The CDR3 sequence is 16 residues long. V shed 5 bases and J 8 bases; nucleotides not matched to a gene: 15. Full variable domain (rest looked up from reference TRBV15 and TRBJ2-4): DAMVIQNPRYQVTQFGKPVTLSCSQTLNHNVMYWYQQKSSQAPKLLFHYYDKDFNNEADTPDNFQSRRPNTSFCFLDIRSPGLGDTAMYLCATSPRTGGQGDIQYFGAGTRLSVL.

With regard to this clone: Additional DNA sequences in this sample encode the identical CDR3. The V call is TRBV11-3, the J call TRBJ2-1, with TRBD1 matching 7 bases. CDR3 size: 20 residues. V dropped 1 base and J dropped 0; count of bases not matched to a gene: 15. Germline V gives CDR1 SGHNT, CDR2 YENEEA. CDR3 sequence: CASSLALGRQGNSSYNEQFF. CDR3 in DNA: TGTGCCAGCAGCTTAGCCCTAGGTAGACAGGGCAATTCCTCCTACAATGAGCAGTTCTTC.

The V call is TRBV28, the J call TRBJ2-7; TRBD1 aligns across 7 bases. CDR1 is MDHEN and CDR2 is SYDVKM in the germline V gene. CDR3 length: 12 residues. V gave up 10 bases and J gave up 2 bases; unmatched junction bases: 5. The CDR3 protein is CATRDRAYEQYF. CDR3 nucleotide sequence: TGTGCCACCCGGGACAGAGCCTACGAGCAGTACTTC.

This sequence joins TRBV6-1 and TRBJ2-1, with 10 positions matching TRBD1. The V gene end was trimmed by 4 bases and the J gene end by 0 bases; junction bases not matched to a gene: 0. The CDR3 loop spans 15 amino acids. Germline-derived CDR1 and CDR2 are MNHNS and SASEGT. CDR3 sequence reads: CASSGTGGSYNEQFF. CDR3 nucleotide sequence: TGTGCCAGCAGTGGGACAGGGGGCTCCTACAATGAGCAGTTCTTC.

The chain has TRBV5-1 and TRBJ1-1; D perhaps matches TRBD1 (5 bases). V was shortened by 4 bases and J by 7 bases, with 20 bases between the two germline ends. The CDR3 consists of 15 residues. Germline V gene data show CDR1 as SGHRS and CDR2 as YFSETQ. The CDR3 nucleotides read TGCGCCAGCAGCCTCGCGGACGGACAATGGGGTGAAGCTTTCTTT. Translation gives CASSLADGQWGEAFF.

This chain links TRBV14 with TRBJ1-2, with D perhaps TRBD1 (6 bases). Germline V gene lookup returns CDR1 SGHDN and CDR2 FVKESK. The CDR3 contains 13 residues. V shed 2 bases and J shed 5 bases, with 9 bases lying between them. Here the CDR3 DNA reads TGTGCCAGCAGCCAAAGGGGGGGATATGGCTACACCTTC. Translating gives CASSQRGGYGYTF.

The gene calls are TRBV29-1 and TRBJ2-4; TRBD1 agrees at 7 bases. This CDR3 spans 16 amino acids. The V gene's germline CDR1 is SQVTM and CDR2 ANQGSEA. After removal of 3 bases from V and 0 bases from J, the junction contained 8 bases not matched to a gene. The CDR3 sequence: CSVEDRQGLAKNIQYF. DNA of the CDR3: TGCAGCGTTGAGGATAGACAGGGCCTAGCCAAAAACATTCAGTACTTC.

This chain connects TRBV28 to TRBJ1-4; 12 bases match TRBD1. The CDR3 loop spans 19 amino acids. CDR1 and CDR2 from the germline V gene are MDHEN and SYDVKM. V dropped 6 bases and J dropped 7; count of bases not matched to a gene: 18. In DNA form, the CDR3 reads TGTGCCAGCAGCCCCGTTCCGGGACAGGGGGCTGGTCGGGGTGAAAAACTGTTTTTT. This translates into CASSPVPGQGAGRGEKLFF.

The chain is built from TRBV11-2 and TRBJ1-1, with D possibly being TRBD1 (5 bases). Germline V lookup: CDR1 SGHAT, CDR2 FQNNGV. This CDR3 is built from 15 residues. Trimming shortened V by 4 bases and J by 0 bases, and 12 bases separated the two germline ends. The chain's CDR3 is CASSSQTELNTEAFF. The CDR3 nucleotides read TGTGCCAGCAGCTCTCAGACAGAGCTGAACACTGAAGCTTTCTTT.

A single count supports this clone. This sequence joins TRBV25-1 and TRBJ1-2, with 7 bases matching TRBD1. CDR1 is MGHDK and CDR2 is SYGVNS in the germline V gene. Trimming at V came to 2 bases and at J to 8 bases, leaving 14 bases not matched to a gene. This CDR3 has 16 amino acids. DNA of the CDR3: TGTGCCAGCAGTGAACATCGGGATGGCAGGGGGTCCGGCTACACCTTC. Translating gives CASSEHRDGRGSGYTF.

The CDR3 spells CASKRQTGYGYTF. DNA for the CDR3: TGTGCCAGCAAACGCCAGACGGGGTATGGCTACACCTTC. V is TRBV2 and J is TRBJ1-2, with no clear D. CDR3 size: 13 residues. Trimming pared 7 bases from V and 5 bases from J, leaving 14 bases between. Germline V gene sequence: CDR1 SNHLY, CDR2 FYNNEI. The full variable domain, rest sourced from reference TRBV2 and TRBJ1-2, is EPEVTQTPSHQVTQMGQEVILRCVPISNHLYFYWYRQILGQKVEFLVSFYNNEISEKSEIFDDQFSVERPDGSNFTLKIRSTKLEDSAMYFCASKRQTGYGYTFGSGTRLTVV.

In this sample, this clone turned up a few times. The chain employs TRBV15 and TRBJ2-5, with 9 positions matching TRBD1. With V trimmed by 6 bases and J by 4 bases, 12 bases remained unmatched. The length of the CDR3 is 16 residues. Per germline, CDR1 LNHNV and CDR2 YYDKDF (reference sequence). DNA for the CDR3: TGTGCCACCAGTCTACAGGGACAGGGACTCCTAGAGACCCAGTACTTC. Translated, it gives CATSLQGQGLLETQYF.